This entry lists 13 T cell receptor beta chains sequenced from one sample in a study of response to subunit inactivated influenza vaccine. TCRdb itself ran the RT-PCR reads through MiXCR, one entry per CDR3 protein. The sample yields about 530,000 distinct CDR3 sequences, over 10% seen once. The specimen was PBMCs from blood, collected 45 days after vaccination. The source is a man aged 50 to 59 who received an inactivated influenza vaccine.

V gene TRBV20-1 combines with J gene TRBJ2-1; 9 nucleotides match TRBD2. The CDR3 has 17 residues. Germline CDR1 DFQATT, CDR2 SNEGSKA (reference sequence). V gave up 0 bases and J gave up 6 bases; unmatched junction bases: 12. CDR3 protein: CSARDTRLAGDFNEQFF. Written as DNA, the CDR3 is TGCAGTGCTAGAGACACAAGATTAGCGGGAGATTTCAATGAGCAGTTCTTC.

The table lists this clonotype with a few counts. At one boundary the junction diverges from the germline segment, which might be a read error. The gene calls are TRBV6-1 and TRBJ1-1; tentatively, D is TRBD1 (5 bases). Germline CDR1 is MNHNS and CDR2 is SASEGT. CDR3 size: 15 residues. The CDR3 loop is CASSGGDGLNTEAFF. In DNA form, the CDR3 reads TGTGCCAGTAGTGGGGGGGACGGACTGAACACTGAAGCTTTCTTT.

The CDR3 spells CASSLARTGKHEQYF. The CDR3 region has the DNA TGTGCCAGCAGCTTAGCGAGGACAGGGAAGCACGAGCAGTACTTC. V is TRBV7-9 and J is TRBJ2-7; 8 bases agree with TRBD1. This CDR3 contains 15 residues. Germline CDR1 SEHNR, CDR2 FQNEAQ (reference sequence). The ends lost 0 bases at V and 5 bases at J; junction bases unmatched: 6.

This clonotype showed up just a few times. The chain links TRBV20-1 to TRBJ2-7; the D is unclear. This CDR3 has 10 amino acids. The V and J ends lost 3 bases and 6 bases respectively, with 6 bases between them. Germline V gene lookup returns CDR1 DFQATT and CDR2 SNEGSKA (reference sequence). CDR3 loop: CSASRGEQYF. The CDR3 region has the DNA TGCAGTGCTAGTAGAGGCGAGCAGTACTTC.

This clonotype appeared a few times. CDR3 nucleotide sequence: TGTGCCATCAGTGAGGCAGGGCGACCTCCCTACGAGCAGTACTTC. Translated: CAISEAGRPPYEQYF. The chain uses TRBV10-3 and TRBJ2-7, with a tentative D call TRBD1 (5 bases). Between the trimmed V and J ends, which lost 2 bases and 2 bases, there was a span of 13 bases. The CDR3 length is 15 residues. Germline assignment: CDR1 ENHRY and CDR2 SYGVKD.

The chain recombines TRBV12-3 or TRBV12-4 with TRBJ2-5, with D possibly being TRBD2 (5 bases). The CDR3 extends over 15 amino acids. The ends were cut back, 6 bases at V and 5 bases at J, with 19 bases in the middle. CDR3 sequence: CASSSPISGGETQYF. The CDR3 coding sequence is TGTGCCAGCAGCTCTCCCATAAGCGGCGGGGAGACCCAGTACTTC.

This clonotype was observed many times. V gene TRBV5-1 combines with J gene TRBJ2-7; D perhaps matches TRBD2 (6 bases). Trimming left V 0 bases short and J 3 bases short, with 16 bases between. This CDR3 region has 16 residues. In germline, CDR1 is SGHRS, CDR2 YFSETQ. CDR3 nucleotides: TGCGCCAGCAGCTTGGGTAGCGGAGGCCATATCTACGAGCAGTACTTC. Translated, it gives CASSLGSGGHIYEQYF.

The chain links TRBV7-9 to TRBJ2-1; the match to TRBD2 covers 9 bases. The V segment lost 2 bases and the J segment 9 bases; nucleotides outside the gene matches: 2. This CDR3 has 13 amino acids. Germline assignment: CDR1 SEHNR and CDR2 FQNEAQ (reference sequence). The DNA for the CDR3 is TGTGCCAGCAGCTTACCTAGCGGGATTGAGCAGTTCTTC. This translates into CASSLPSGIEQFF.

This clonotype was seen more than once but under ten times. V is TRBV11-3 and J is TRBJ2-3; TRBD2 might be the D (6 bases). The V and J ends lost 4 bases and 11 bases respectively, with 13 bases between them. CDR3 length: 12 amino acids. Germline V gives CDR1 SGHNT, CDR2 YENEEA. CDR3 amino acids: CASSSGSGLQYF. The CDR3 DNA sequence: TGTGCCAGCAGCTCCGGTAGCGGCCTGCAGTATTTT.

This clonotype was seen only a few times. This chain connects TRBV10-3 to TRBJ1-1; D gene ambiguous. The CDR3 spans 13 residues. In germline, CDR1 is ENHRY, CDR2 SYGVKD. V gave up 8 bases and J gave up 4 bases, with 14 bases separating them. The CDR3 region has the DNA TGTGCCATCGGAGACGGATCCTTCACTGAAGCTTTCTTT. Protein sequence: CAIGDGSFTEAFF.

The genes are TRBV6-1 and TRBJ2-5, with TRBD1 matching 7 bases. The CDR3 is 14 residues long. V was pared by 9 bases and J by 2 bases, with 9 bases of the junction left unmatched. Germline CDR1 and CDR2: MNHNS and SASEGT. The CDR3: CASSTGRGQETQYF. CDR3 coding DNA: TGTGCCAGTTCCACCGGCAGGGGGCAAGAGACCCAGTACTTC.

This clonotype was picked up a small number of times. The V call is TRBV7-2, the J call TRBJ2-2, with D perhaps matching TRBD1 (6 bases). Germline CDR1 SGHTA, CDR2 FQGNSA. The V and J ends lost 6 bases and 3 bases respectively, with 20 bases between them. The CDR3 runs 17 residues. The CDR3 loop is CASRRRQALGYTGELFF. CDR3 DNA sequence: TGTGCCAGCAGACGCAGACAGGCTCTAGGTTACACCGGGGAGCTGTTTTTT. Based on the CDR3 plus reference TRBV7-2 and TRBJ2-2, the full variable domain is GAGVSQSPSNKVTEKGKDVELRCDPISGHTALYWYRQSLGQGLEFLIYFQGNSAPDKSGLPSDRFSAERTGGSVSTLTIQRTQQEDSAVYLCASRRRQALGYTGELFFGEGSRLTVL.

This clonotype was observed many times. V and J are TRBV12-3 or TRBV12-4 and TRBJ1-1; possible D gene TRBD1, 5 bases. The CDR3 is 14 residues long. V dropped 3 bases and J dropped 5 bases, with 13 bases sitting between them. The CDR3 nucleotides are TGTGCCAGCAGTTTCGGTGGGGGTGGTACTGAAGCTTTCTTT. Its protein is CASSFGGGGTEAFF.